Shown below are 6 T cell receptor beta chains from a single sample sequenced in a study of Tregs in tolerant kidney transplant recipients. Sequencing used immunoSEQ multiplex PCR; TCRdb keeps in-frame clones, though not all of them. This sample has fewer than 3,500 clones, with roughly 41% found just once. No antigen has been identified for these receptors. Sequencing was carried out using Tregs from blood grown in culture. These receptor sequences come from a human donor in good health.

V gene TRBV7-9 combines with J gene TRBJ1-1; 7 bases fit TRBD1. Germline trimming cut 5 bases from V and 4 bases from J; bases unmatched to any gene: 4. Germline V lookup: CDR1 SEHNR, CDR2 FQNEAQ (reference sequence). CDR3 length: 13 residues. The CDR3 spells CASSPGGGTEAFF. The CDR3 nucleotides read TGTGCCAGCAGCCCAGGGGGGGGCACTGAAGCTTTCTTT. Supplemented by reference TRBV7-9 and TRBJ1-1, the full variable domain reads DTGVSQNPRHKITKRGQNVTFRCDPISEHNRLYWYRQTLGQGPEFLTYFQNEAQLEKSRLLSDRFSAERPKGSFSTLEIQRTEQGDSAMYLCASSPGGGTEAFFGQGTRLTVV.

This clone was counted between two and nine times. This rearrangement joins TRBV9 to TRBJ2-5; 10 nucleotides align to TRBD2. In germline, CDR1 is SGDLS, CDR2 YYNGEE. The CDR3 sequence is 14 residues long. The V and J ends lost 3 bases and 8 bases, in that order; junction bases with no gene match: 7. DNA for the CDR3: TGTGCCAGCAGCGCACCGGGACTAGCGACAACCCAGTACTTC. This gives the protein CASSAPGLATTQYF.

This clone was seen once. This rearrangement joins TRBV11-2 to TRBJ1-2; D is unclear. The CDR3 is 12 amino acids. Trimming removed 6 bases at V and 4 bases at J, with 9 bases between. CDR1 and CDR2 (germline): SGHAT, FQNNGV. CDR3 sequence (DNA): TGTGCCAGCAGTTCAGAATCCTATGGCTACACCTTC. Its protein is CASSSESYGYTF. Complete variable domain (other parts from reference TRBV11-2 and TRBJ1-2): EAGVAQSPRYKIIEKRQSVAFWCNPISGHATLYWYQQILGQGPKLLIQFQNNGVVDDSQLPKDRFSAERLKGVDSTLKIQPAKLEDSAVYLCASSSESYGYTFGSGTRLTVV.

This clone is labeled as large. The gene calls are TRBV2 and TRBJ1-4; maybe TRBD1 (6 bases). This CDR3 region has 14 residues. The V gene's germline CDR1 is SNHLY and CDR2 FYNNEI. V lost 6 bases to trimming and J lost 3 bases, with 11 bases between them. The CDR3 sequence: CASRRQESNEKLFF. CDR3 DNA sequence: TGTGCCAGCAGGCGACAGGAGTCTAATGAAAAACTGTTTTTT. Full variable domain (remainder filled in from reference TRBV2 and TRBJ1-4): EPEVTQTPSHQVTQMGQEVILRCVPISNHLYFYWYRQILGQKVEFLVSFYNNEISEKSEIFDDQFSVERPDGSNFTLKIRSTKLEDSAMYFCASRRQESNEKLFFGSGTQLSVL.

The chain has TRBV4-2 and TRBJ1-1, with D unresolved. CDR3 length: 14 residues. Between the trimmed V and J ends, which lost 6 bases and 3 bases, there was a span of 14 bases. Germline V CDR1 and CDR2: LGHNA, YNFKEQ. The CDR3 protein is CASSTMSTYTEAFF. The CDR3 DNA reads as TGTGCCAGCAGTACTATGAGCACTTACACTGAAGCTTTCTTT.

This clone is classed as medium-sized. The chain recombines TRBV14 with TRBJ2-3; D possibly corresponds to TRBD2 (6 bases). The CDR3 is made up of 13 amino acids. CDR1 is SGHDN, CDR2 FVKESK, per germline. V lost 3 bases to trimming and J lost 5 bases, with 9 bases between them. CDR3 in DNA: TGTGCCAGCAGCCAGGGACTCGTAGATACGCAGTATTTT. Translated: CASSQGLVDTQYF.